What follows are 14 T cell receptor beta chains derived from one specimen sequenced in a study of a mutant IDH1 vaccine in newly diagnosed glioma. Measured with immunoSEQ multiplex PCR; TCRdb has only the in-frame clones, and not every one. The sample comprises under 40,000 clones, around four fifths of which are singletons, and more than 20% rests with the top ten. The sample's time point: week 11, during vaccination. The vaccine gave 300 ug of a 20-mer mutant IDH1 peptide subcutaneously per dose. These receptors have no known antigen. The sequencing used PBMCs, collected from a glioma patient whose treatment included an IDH1 peptide vaccine. The receptors shown here come from a man aged 30 to 45 with glioma.

The V call is TRBV18, the J call TRBJ2-7; TRBD1 matches at 9 bases. Germline-derived CDR1 and CDR2 are KGHSH and LQKENI. The CDR3 covers 16 residues. The junction had 7 bases not matched to a gene; V was cut back by 2 bases and J by 2 bases. CDR3 region: CASSPASGQGAYEQYF. Written as DNA, the CDR3 is TGTGCCAGCTCACCAGCATCGGGACAGGGCGCCTACGAGCAGTACTTC.

The J gene is TRBJ2-3, the V gene TRBV4-3, with 9 bases fitting TRBD1. The CDR3 runs 20 residues. Germline CDR1 and CDR2: LGHNA and YSLEER. The junction had 13 bases not matched to a gene; V was cut back by 0 bases and J by 0 bases. CDR3 nucleotide sequence: TGCGCCAGCAGCCAAGATTTAGGGACAGGGTGGGCCTCTAGCACAGATACGCAGTATTTT. Its translation is CASSQDLGTGWASSTDTQYF.

V gene TRBV27 combines with J gene TRBJ2-7, with 12 nucleotides matching TRBD1. Looked up from germline, CDR1 is MNHEY and CDR2 is SMNVEV (reference sequence). V was pared by 6 bases and J by 7 bases, with 10 bases of the junction left unmatched. CDR3 length: 15 residues. CDR3 DNA: TGTGCCAGCAGGAAACCGGGACAGGGGGCGGGGGAGCAGTACTTC. It is translated as CASRKPGQGAGEQYF.

The rearrangement uses TRBV7-9 and TRBJ2-5; D might be TRBD1 (6 bases). This CDR3 has 15 amino acids. The V gene's germline CDR1 is SEHNR and CDR2 FQNEAQ (reference sequence). Deletions cut 1 base from V and 4 bases from J, with 13 bases between. The CDR3 protein is CASSLVTGLGETQYF. The CDR3 DNA is TGTGCCAGCAGCTTAGTTACAGGGCTAGGAGAGACCCAGTACTTC.

The chain carries TRBV5-6 and TRBJ2-1; TRBD2 agrees at 10 bases. CDR1 is SGHDT, CDR2 YYEEEE, per germline. V lost 3 bases to trimming and J lost 5 bases; unmatched junction nucleotides: 2. The CDR3 has 14 residues. The CDR3 loop reads CASSWTSGHNEQFF. The CDR3 nucleotides are TGTGCCAGCAGCTGGACTAGCGGCCACAATGAGCAGTTCTTC. The complete variable domain, with remaining parts taken from reference TRBV5-6 and TRBJ2-1, reads DAGVTQSPTHLIKTRGQQVTLRCSPKSGHDTVSWYQQALGQGPQFIFQYYEEEERQRGNFPDRFSGHQFPNYSSELNVNALLLGDSALYLCASSWTSGHNEQFFGPGTRLTVL.

This clone was found a few times. The gene calls are TRBV7-6 and TRBJ2-1; 7 bases are shared with TRBD2. The CDR3 covers 15 residues. V trimming: 6 bases; J trimming: 1 base; junction bases outside the gene matches: 6. CDR1 SGHVS and CDR2 FNYEAQ come from the germline V gene. This CDR3 reads CASSRGLESYNEQFF. For the CDR3, the DNA is TGTGCCAGCAGTCGAGGACTAGAATCCTACAATGAGCAGTTCTTC.

The rearrangement links TRBV10-3 to TRBJ2-2, with D perhaps being TRBD1 or TRBD2 (5 bases each). The CDR3 totals 14 residues. The ends were cut back, 8 bases at V and 4 bases at J, with 14 bases in the middle. CDR1 ENHRY and CDR2 SYGVKD come from the germline V gene. CDR3 amino acids: CAIGGIWGTGELFF. The DNA of the CDR3 is TGTGCCATCGGGGGAATTTGGGGCACCGGGGAGCTGTTTTTT.

This clone was observed a single time. This chain links TRBV7-9 with TRBJ2-5; possible D gene TRBD1, 6 bases. This CDR3 is built from 14 residues. With 1 base removed from V and 2 bases from J, the gap between germline ends came to 8 bases. Germline CDR1 SEHNR, CDR2 FQNEAQ (reference sequence). The CDR3: CASSLGGGQETQYF. Here the CDR3 DNA reads TGTGCCAGCAGCTTAGGAGGGGGTCAAGAGACCCAGTACTTC. The variable domain in full, with the rest retrieved from reference TRBV7-9 and TRBJ2-5, is DTGVSQNPRHKITKRGQNVTFRCDPISEHNRLYWYRQTLGQGPEFLTYFQNEAQLEKSRLLSDRFSAERPKGSFSTLEIQRTEQGDSAMYLCASSLGGGQETQYFGPGTRLLVL.

The rearrangement joins TRBV9 to TRBJ2-5; tentative D call: TRBD2 (7 bases). CDR1 is SGDLS and CDR2 is YYNGEE in the germline V gene. V lost 2 bases and J 7 bases, leaving 15 bases between the germline ends. The CDR3 is 14 amino acids. CDR3 sequence: CASSVESGGTTQYF. In DNA form, the CDR3 reads TGTGCCAGCAGCGTTGAATCGGGGGGCACGACCCAGTACTTC.

This clone was seen a single time. The chain recombines TRBV30 with TRBJ1-5; no reliable D call. Germline loops: CDR1 GTSNPN, CDR2 SVGIG (reference sequence). Trimming cost V 5 bases and J 6 bases, with 11 bases left between them. The CDR3 has 12 amino acids. The CDR3 nucleotides read TGTGCCTGGGACGGGTCTGGTCAGCCCCAGCATTTT. It specifies CAWDGSGQPQHF.

The CDR3 DNA is TGTGCCAGCAGCTCGGACGGACCTGCCTCTGGAAACACCATATATTTT. Residues: CASSSDGPASGNTIYF. The V gene is TRBV5-4, the J gene TRBJ1-3; D gene unclear. This CDR3 spans 16 amino acids. The V gene lost 3 bases and the J gene lost 0 bases, with 13 bases spanning the gap. Germline CDR1 reads SGHNT; CDR2 reads YYREEE (reference sequence). Looking up the rest from reference TRBV5-4 and TRBJ1-3 gives the full variable domain: ETGVTQSPTHLIKTRGQQVTLRCSSQSGHNTVSWYQQALGQGPQFIFQYYREEENGRGNFPPRFSGLQFPNYSSELNVNALELDDSALYLCASSSDGPASGNTIYFGEGSWLTVV.

The V call is TRBV20-1, the J call TRBJ2-7; a possible D gene is TRBD2 (5 bases). Trimming removed 7 bases at V and 2 bases at J, with 9 bases between. CDR3 length equals 11 residues. Looked up from germline, CDR1 is DFQATT and CDR2 is SNEGSKA (reference sequence). The CDR3 reads CSVPGTYEQYF. The DNA of the CDR3 is TGCAGTGTCCCGGGAACCTACGAGCAGTACTTC.

In regard to this clone: A read error may produce the germline difference seen at one junction end. The chain uses TRBV28 and TRBJ1-1; D call uncertain. This CDR3 has 11 residues. CDR1 MDHEN and CDR2 SYDVKM come from the germline V gene. As DNA, the CDR3 is TGTGCCAGCAGCAGAACTCGTACACCTGACTTT. This gives the protein CASSRTRTPDF.

The V gene is TRBV7-2, the J gene TRBJ1-1; TRBD1 aligns across 7 bases. The CDR3 loop spans 15 amino acids. Germline lookup yields CDR1 SGHTA and CDR2 FQGNSA. Trimming cost V 5 bases and J 4 bases; bases outside gene matches: 10. The DNA of the CDR3 is TGTGCCAGCAGCAGAAGCACAGGGGTGGGCACTGAAGCTTTCTTT. The encoded protein is CASSRSTGVGTEAFF.